Presented here are 5 T cell receptor beta chains from one specimen sequenced in a study of identical twins. TCRdb re-called the 5' RACE reads with MiXCR, one entry per CDR3 protein. Found here are hundreds of thousands of distinct CDR3 sequences, roughly an eighth of them singletons; the top ten hold around 1.5%. This sample also belongs to another study, concerning yellow fever vaccine responses in identical twins.

The sample taken for sequencing was PBMCs. The receptors derive from a young woman in good health.

This clonotype showed up just a few times. The rearrangement uses TRBV18 and TRBJ1-5; TRBD1 aligns across 7 bases. CDR1 is KGHSH, CDR2 LQKENI, per germline. The CDR3 covers 13 residues. The V and J ends lost 5 bases and 6 bases, in that order; junction bases with no gene match: 4. The CDR3 sequence is CASSSDRFQPQHF. The CDR3 DNA reads TGTGCCAGCTCATCGGACAGGTTTCAGCCCCAGCATTTT.

This clonotype appeared a few times. The gene calls are TRBV24-1 and TRBJ2-5; D is perhaps TRBD2 (6 bases). V lost 4 bases to trimming and J lost 2 bases, with 19 bases between them. Germline CDR1 is KGHDR and CDR2 is SFDVKD. This CDR3 has 17 residues. The chain's CDR3 is CATSDHAGGENQETQYF. The CDR3 bases are TGTGCCACCAGTGACCATGCCGGCGGGGAAAATCAAGAGACCCAGTACTTC.

This clonotype was found a few times. V and J are TRBV4-1 and TRBJ2-7; TRBD1 or TRBD2 may be the D gene (6 bases each). CDR3 size: 15 residues. V gave up 1 base and J gave up 3 bases, with 13 bases separating them. Germline CDR1 is MGHRA and CDR2 is YSYEKL. CDR3 region: CASSQVTGAGYEQYV. CDR3 DNA: TGCGCCAGCAGCCAAGTGACGGGGGCCGGCTACGAGCAGTACGTC.

This clonotype occurred a few times. The chain combines TRBV5-1 with TRBJ1-1; unclear D gene. The V end was cut by 4 bases, the J end by 8 bases, with 18 bases between. Germline assignment: CDR1 SGHRS and CDR2 YFSETQ. This CDR3 region has 14 residues. The CDR3, as DNA: TGCGCCAGCAGCGAGACGAACATGGAGCACGAAGCTTTCTTT. Its protein product is CASSETNMEHEAFF.

This chain joins TRBV6-1 and TRBJ2-2; TRBD1 matches 10 bases. This CDR3 has 15 residues. Germline values: CDR1 MNHNS, CDR2 SASEGT. V lost 5 bases to trimming and J lost 5 bases; unmatched junction nucleotides: 5. The CDR3 nucleotides read TGTGCCAGCAGTAGACAGGGGGCGAGGACCGGGGAGCTGTTTTTT. This sequence encodes CASSRQGARTGELFF.